This T cell receptor (beta chain) stems from a study of blood T cell repertoires in COVID-19. Per the original methods: Amplified reference gene primers provided the basis for estimating nucleated cell counts. This table comes from immunoSEQ multiplex PCR, and its TCRdb copy is limited to in-frame clones, with some not included. That table furnishes V, J and clone size, whereas the DNA furnished D and trimming. In the table there are 120,000 or so clones, 85% of which are singletons. The germline V gene encodes CDR1 SGHVS and CDR2 FNYEAQ. This CDR3 is 18 amino acids long. J gave up 1 base and V 4 bases, and 11 bases lay outside the gene matches.

This TCR came from a woman of 80 years or more with acute or convalescent COVID-19. The chain is built from TRBV7-6 and TRBJ1-3; 9 positions agree with TRBD1. The specimen sequenced was peripheral blood. The CDR3 region has the DNA TGTGCCAGCAGCTCCGTCCCGGGACAGGGAACGTCTGGAAACACCATATATTTT. As protein: CASSSVPGQGTSGNTIYF. Using reference TRBV7-6 and TRBJ1-3 for the parts outside the CDR3, the full variable domain is GAGVSQSPRYKVTKRGQDVALRCDPISGHVSLYWYRQALGQGPEFLTYFNYEAQQDKSGLPNDRFSAERPEGSISTLTIQRTEQRDSAMYRCASSSVPGQGTSGNTIYFGEGSWLTVV.